The T cell receptor beta chain under discussion was sequenced for a study of PD-L1 blockade in urothelial cancer. Study-wide background: Administration of atezolizumab to patients began in about 2014, at 1,200 mg intravenously every 3 weeks. Blood analysis took place 3 weeks (second dose) and 6 weeks after treatment start. Study outcomes and limitations: Tumor-linked clones in blood grew more by 3 weeks in durable-benefit patients.

With respect to this clone: No antigen is known for it.

CDR3 length: 13 amino acids. V trimming: 11 bases; J trimming: 2 bases; junction bases outside the gene matches: 5. Germline assignment: CDR1 LGHNT and CDR2 FRNRAP. Only in-frame clones appear in the TCRdb table, and some are missing; sequencing was by immunoSEQ multiplex PCR. The table shows approximately 65,000 clones, with roughly nine tenths occurring only once. Each patient gave between 1 and 8 samples, pretreatment and on-treatment. The chain is built from TRBV12-5 and TRBJ2-2; TRBD1 aligns across 7 bases. This receptor was taken from a man aged 60 to 69 with urothelial cancer. The sample in question was PBMCs, obtained around atezolizumab (anti-PD-L1) treatment. The CDR3 protein is CASGQPNTGELFF. The CDR3 DNA reads TGTGCTTCGGGACAGCCCAACACCGGGGAGCTGTTTTTT.